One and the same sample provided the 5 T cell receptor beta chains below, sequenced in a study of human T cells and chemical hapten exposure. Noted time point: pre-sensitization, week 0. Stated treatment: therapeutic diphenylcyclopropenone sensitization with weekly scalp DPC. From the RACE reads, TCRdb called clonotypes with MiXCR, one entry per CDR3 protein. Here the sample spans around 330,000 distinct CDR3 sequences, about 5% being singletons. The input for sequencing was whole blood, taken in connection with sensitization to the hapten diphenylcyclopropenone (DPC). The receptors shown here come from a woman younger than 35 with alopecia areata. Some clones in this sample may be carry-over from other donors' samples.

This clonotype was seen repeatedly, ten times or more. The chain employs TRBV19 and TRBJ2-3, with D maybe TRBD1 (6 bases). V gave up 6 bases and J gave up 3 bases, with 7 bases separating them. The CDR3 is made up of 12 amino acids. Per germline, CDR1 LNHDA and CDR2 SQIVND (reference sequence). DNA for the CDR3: TGTGCCAGTAGGACAGGTACAGATACGCAGTATTTT. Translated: CASRTGTDTQYF.

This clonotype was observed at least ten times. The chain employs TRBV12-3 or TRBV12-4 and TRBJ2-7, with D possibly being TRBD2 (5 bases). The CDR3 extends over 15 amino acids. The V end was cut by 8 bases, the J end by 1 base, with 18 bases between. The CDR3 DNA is TGTGCCAGCGCTATTACGTCGGGATTTTCCTACGAGCAGTACTTC. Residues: CASAITSGFSYEQYF.

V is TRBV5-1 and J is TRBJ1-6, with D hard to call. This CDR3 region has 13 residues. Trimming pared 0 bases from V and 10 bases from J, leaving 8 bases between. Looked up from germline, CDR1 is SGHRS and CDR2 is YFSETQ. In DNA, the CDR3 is TGCGCCAGCAGCTTGGAGTACGCCTCACCCCTCCACTTT. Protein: CASSLEYASPLHF.

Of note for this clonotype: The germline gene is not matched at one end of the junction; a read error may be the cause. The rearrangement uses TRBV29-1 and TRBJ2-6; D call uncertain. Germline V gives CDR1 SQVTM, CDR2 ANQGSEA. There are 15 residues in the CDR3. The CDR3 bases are TGCAGCGTTGAAGTTCCTGACTCTGTGGCCAACGTCCTGACTTTC. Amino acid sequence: CSVEVPDSVANVLTF.

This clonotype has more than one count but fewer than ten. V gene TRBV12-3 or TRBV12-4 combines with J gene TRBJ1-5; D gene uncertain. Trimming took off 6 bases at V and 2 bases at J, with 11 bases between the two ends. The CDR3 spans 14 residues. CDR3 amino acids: CASSNPQGNQPQHF. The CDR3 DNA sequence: TGTGCCAGCAGCAACCCACAAGGCAATCAGCCCCAGCATTTT.